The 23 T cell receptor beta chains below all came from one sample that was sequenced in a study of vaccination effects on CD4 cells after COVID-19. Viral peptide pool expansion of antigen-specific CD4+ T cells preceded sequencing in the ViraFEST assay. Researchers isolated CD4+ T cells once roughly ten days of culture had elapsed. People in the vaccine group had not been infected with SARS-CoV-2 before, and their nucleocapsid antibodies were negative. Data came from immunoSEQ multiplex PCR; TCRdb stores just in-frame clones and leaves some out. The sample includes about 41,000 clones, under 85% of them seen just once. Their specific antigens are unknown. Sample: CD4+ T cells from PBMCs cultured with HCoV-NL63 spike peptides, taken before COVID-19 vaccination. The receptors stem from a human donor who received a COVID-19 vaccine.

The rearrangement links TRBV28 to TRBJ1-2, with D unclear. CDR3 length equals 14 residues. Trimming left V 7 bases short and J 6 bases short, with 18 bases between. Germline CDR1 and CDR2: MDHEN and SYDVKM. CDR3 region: CASTLDLKTHGYTF. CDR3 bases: TGTGCCAGCACTTTGGACCTTAAGACTCATGGCTACACCTTC.

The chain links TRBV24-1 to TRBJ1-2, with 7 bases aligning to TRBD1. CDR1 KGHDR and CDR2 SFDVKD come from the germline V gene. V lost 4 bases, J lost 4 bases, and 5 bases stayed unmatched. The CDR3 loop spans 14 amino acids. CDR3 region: CATSERGTAYGYTF. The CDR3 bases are TGTGCCACCAGTGAACGCGGGACAGCCTATGGCTACACCTTC.

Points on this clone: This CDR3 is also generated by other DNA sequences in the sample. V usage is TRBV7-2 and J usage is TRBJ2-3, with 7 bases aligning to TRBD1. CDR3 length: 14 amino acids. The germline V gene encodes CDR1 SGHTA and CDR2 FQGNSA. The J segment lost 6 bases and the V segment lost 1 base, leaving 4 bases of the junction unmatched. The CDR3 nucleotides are TGTGCCAGCAGCTTAGGAGGGGGCGCGGATACGCAGTATTTT. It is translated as CASSLGGGADTQYF. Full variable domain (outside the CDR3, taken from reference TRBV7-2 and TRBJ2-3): GAGVSQSPSNKVTEKGKDVELRCDPISGHTALYWYRQSLGQGLEFLIYFQGNSAPDKSGLPSDRFSAERTGGSVSTLTIQRTQQEDSAVYLCASSLGGGADTQYFGPGTRLTVL.

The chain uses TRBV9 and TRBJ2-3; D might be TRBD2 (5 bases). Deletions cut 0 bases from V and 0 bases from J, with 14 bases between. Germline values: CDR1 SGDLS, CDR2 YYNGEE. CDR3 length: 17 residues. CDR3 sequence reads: CASSVAGSGRSTDTQYF. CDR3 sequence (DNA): TGTGCCAGCAGCGTAGCTGGTTCGGGAAGAAGCACAGATACGCAGTATTTT.

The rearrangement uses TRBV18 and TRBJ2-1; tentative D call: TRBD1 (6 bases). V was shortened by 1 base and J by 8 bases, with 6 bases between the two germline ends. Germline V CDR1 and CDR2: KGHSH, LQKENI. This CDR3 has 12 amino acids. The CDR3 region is CASSPQGDEQFF. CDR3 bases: TGTGCCAGCTCACCACAGGGGGATGAGCAGTTCTTC.

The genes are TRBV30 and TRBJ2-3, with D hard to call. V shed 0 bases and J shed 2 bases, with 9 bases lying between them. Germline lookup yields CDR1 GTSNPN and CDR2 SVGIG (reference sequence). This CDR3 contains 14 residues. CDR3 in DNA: TGTGCCTGGAGTGTAAACAGCCTCACAGATACGCAGTATTTT. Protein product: CAWSVNSLTDTQYF.

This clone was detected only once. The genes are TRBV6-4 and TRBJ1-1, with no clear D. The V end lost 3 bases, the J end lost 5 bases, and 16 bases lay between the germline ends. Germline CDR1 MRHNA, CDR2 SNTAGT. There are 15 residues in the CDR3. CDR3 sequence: CASSEREGVETEAFF. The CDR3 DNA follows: TGTGCCAGCAGTGAGAGGGAGGGAGTAGAAACTGAAGCTTTCTTT.

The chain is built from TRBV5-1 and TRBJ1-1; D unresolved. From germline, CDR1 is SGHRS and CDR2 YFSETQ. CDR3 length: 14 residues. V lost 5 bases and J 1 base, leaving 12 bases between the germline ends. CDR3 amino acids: CASSQSEGNTEAFF. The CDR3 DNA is TGCGCCAGCAGTCAGTCGGAAGGGAACACTGAAGCTTTCTTT. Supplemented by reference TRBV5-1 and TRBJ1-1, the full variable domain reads KAGVTQTPRYLIKTRGQQVTLSCSPISGHRSVSWYQQTPGQGLQFLFEYFSETQRNKGNFPGRFSGRQFSNSRSEMNVSTLELGDSALYLCASSQSEGNTEAFFGQGTRLTVV.

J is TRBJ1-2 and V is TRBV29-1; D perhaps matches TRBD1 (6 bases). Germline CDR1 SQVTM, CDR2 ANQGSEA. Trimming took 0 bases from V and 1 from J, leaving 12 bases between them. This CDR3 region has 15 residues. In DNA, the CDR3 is TGCAGCGTTGAAGAACGAACAGGGCTTAACTATGGCTACACCTTC. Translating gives CSVEERTGLNYGYTF.

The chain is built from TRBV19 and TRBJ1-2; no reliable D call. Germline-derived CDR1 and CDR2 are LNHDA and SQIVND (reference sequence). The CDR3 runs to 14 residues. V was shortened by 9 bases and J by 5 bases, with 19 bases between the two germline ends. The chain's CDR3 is CASTEGFGRYGYTF. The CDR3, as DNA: TGTGCCAGCACCGAAGGGTTTGGAAGATATGGCTACACCTTC.

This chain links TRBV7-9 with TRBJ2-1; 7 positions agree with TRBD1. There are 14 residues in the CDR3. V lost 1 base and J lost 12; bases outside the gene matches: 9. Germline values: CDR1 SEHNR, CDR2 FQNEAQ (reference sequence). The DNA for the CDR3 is TGTGCCAGCAGCTTAGAAGTGACAGGGTTTGTGCAGTTCTTC. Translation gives CASSLEVTGFVQFF.

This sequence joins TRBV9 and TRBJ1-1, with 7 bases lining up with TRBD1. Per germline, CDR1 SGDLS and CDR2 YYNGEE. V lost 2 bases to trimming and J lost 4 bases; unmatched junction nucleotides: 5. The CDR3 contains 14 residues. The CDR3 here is CASSVTGAGTEAFF. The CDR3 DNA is TGTGCCAGCAGCGTCACAGGGGCGGGCACTGAAGCTTTCTTT. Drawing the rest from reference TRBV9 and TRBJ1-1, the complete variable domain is DSGVTQTPKHLITATGQRVTLRCSPRSGDLSVYWYQQSLDQGLQFLIQYYNGEERAKGNILERFSAQQFPDLHSELNLSSLELGDSALYFCASSVTGAGTEAFFGQGTRLTVV.

CDR3 region: CATSDDRRTTDTQYF. DNA for the CDR3: TGTGCCACCAGTGACGACAGGCGTACTACAGATACGCAGTATTTT. This chain connects TRBV24-1 to TRBJ2-3, with TRBD1 as a possible D gene (6 bases). V gave up 4 bases and J gave up 3 bases, with 13 bases separating them. The CDR3 extends over 15 amino acids. The germline V gene has CDR1 KGHDR and CDR2 SFDVKD.

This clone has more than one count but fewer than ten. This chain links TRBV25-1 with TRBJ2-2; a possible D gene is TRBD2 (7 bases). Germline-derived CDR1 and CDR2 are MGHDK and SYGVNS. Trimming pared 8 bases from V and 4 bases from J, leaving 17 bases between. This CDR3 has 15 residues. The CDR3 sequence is CASQMGGRGTGELFF. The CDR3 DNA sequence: TGTGCCAGCCAGATGGGGGGGCGTGGCACCGGGGAGCTGTTTTTT.

The CDR3 bases are TGTGCCAGCAGCTTGAAACAGGGGAGTGAGGACACTGAAGCTTTCTTT. Translating gives CASSLKQGSEDTEAFF. The chain employs TRBV5-4 and TRBJ1-1; the match to TRBD1 covers 7 bases. V lost 1 base to trimming and J lost 3 bases; unmatched junction nucleotides: 9. Germline CDR1 is SGHNT and CDR2 is YYREEE (reference sequence). This CDR3 is built from 16 residues. Based on the CDR3 plus reference TRBV5-4 and TRBJ1-1, the full variable domain is ETGVTQSPTHLIKTRGQQVTLRCSSQSGHNTVSWYQQALGQGPQFIFQYYREEENGRGNFPPRFSGLQFPNYSSELNVNALELDDSALYLCASSLKQGSEDTEAFFGQGTRLTVV.

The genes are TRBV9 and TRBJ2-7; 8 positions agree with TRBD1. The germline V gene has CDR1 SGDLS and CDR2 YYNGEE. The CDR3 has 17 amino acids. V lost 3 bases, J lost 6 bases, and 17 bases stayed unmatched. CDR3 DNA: TGTGCCAGCAGCGAGGCCCCGGACAGGGCTCAGCTCGGCGAGCAGTACGTC. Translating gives CASSEAPDRAQLGEQYV.

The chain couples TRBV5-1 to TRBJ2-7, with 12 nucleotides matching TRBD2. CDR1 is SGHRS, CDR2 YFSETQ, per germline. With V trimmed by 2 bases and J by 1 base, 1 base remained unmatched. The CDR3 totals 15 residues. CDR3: CASSLLAGGSYEQYV. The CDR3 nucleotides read TGCGCCAGCAGCTTACTAGCGGGGGGATCCTACGAGCAGTACGTC.

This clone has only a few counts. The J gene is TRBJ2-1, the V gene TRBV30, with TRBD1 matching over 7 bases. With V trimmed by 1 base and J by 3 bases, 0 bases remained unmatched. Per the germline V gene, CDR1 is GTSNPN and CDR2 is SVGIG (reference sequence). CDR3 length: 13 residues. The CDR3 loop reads CAWSGDSYNEQFF. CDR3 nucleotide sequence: TGTGCCTGGAGTGGGGACAGCTACAATGAGCAGTTCTTC.

CDR3 protein: CASRSGTVNTGELFF. The DNA of the CDR3 is TGTGCCAGCAGGTCCGGGACGGTGAACACCGGGGAGCTGTTTTTT. The chain uses TRBV2 and TRBJ2-2, with D perhaps assigned TRBD1 or TRBD2 (5 bases each). The germline V and J ends were trimmed by 6 bases and 1 base, with 12 bases remaining between them. The CDR3 is made up of 15 amino acids. Germline loops: CDR1 SNHLY, CDR2 FYNNEI. Full variable domain (remainder filled in from reference TRBV2 and TRBJ2-2): EPEVTQTPSHQVTQMGQEVILRCVPISNHLYFYWYRQILGQKVEFLVSFYNNEISEKSEIFDDQFSVERPDGSNFTLKIRSTKLEDSAMYFCASRSGTVNTGELFFGEGSRLTVL.

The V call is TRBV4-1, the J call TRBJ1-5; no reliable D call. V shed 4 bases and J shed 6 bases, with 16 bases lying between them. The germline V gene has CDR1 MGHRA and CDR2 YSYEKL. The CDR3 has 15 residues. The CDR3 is CASSRIMAPGQPQHF. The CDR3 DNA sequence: TGCGCCAGCAGCCGTATAATGGCTCCAGGTCAGCCCCAGCATTTT.

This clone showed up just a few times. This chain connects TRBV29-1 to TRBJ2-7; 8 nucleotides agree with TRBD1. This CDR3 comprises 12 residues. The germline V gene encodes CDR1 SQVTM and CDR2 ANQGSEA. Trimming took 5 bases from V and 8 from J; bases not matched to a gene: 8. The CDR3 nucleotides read TGCAGCGTTCAGGGGGCGCAGGGTCAGCAGTACGTC. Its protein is CSVQGAQGQQYV.

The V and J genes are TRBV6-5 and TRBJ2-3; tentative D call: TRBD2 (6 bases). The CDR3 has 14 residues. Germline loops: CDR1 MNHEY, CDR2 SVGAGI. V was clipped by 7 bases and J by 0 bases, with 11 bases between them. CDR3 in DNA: TGTGCCAGCATATTAGGGACTAGCACAGATACGCAGTATTTT. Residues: CASILGTSTDTQYF.

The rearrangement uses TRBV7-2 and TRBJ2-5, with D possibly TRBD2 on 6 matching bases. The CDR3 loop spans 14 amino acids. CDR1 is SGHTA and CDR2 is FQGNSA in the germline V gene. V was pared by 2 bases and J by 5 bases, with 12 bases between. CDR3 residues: CASSLQGGDETQYF. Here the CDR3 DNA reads TGTGCCAGCAGCTTACAAGGAGGGGACGAGACCCAGTACTTC.